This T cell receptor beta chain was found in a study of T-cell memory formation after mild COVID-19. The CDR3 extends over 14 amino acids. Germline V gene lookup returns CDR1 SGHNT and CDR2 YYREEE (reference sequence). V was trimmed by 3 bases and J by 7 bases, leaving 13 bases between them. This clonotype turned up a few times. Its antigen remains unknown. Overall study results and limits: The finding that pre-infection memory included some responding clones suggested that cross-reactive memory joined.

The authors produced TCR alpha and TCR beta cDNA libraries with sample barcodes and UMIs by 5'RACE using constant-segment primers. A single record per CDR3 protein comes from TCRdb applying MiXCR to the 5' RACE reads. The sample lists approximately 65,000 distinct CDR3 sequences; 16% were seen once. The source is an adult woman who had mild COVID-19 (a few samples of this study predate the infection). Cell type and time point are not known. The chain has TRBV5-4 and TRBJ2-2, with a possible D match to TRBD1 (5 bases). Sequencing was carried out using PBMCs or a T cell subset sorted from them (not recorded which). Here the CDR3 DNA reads TGTGCCAGCAGCTCCAGGGTTATCGGCGGGGAGCTGTTTTTT. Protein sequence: CASSSRVIGGELFF.